The rows below give T cell receptor beta chains drawn from one sample of a study of CXCR3 chemokines and chemotherapy response in bladder cancer. TCRdb redid the calling of the PCR reads with MiXCR, one entry per CDR3 protein. Among fewer than 1,500 distinct CDR3 sequences listed, about a fifth were seen once. Sample collection was performed from a patient whose treatment included neoadjuvant chemotherapy. The receptors stem from a human donor with bladder cancer that did not respond to neoadjuvant chemotherapy. The CDR3 runs from the conserved cysteine through the conserved F or W. Fields, in order: V gene, D gene, CDR3 length, clone size, J gene, CDR3 DNA, CDR3 protein. D genes are given only for firm matches. Clone size is not always given. Where it is, it says once, few, many or a class for expanded clones.

TRBV5-6	TRBD1	15	.	TRBJ1-1	TGTGCCAGCAGCGCCGGACAGGCCTTGAACACTGAAGCTTTCTTT	CASSAGQALNTEAFF
TRBV20-1	.	11	medium-sized	TRBJ1-1	TGCAGTGCCAATAGGTACGGTGAAGCTTTCTTT	CSANRYGEAFF
TRBV29-1	.	14	medium-sized	TRBJ1-2	TGCAGCGTTGAACAAAGGGGTTGGGACTATGGCTACACCTTC	CSVEQRGWDYGYTF
TRBV19	.	13	medium-sized	TRBJ2-5	TGTGCCAGTAGTATGTCAGAACAAGAGACCCAGTACTTC	CASSMSEQETQYF
TRBV11-2	.	17	many	TRBJ1-1	TGTGCCAGCAGCTTAGGGGGGGCGGTTGACCTTGACACTGAAGCTTTCTTT	CASSLGGAVDLDTEAFF
TRBV20-1	TRBD1	14	many	TRBJ1-1	TGCAGTGCCCTGGCAGGGGGCAGGAACACTGAAGCTTTCTTT	CSALAGGRNTEAFF
TRBV27	.	14	many	TRBJ1-5	TGTGCCAGCGGACGGGAATATAGCAATCAGCCCCAGCATTTT	CASGREYSNQPQHF
TRBV18	.	12	medium-sized	TRBJ2-7	TGTGCCAGCTCAGACAGCTCCTACGAGCAGTACTTC	CASSDSSYEQYF
TRBV5-4	.	14	medium-sized	TRBJ2-3	TGTGCCAGCAGCCCGGACACTTACACAGATACGCAGTATTTT	CASSPDTYTDTQYF
TRBV27	TRBD1	20	medium-sized	TRBJ2-3	TGTGCCAGCCGAAGTAGGGCGGGACAGGGGGCCTTCGCGTCCACAGATACGCAGTATTTT	CASRSRAGQGAFASTDTQYF
TRBV5-6	.	14	medium-sized	TRBJ1-6	TGTGCCAGCAGAATTGGGCACTATAATTCACCCCTCCACTTT	CASRIGHYNSPLHF
TRBV20-1	TRBD1	19	.	TRBJ1-4	TGCAGTGCTAGTGGGCGGGACAGGGGAGGGGTTGCAACTAATGAAAAACTGTTTTTT	CSASGRDRGGVATNEKLFF
TRBV7-9	.	14	many	TRBJ2-7	TGTGCCAGCAGCTTATCTGGGCTCTCCTACGAGCAGTACTTC	CASSLSGLSYEQYF
TRBV6-1	TRBD2	16	medium-sized	TRBJ2-3	TGTGCCAGCAGCTTACTAGCGGGGGCTGTCACAGATACGCAGTATTTT	CASSLLAGAVTDTQYF
TRBV14	.	18	many	TRBJ2-5	TGTGCCAGCAGCCATGGCCCGCGTGATATACGGTACCAAGAGACCCAGTACTTC	CASSHGPRDIRYQETQYF
TRBV19	.	16	medium-sized	TRBJ2-6	TGTGCCAGTAGTATTACGGGGAGTTATGGGGCCAACGTCCTGACTTTC	CASSITGSYGANVLTF
TRBV20-1	.	12	many	TRBJ2-5	TGCAGTGCTAGCCGGAACCAAGAGACCCAGTACTTC	CSASRNQETQYF
TRBV5-5	TRBD1	15	many	TRBJ2-3	TGTGCCAGCAGCCCGGGACAGTTTAGCACAGATACGCAGTATTTT	CASSPGQFSTDTQYF
TRBV6-5	.	17	large	TRBJ1-6	TGTGCCAGCAGTTACGCAGGGCGCGGACAGTTAAATTCGGCCCTCCACTTT	CASSYAGRGQLNSALHF
TRBV6-1	.	16	.	TRBJ1-6	TGTGCCAGCAGTGAACCCCAAAGTTTTTATAATTCACCCCTCCACTTT	CASSEPQSFYNSPLHF
TRBV10-3	.	14	large	TRBJ1-5	TGTGCCATCAGTGAGTCGATAGAGAATCAGCCCCAGCATTTT	CAISESIENQPQHF
TRBV11-3	.	15	many	TRBJ2-7	TGTGCCAGCAGTTTACAACAGGGAGGTGGCTACGAGCAGTACTTC	CASSLQQGGGYEQYF
TRBV5-6	.	15	many	TRBJ1-2	TGTGCCAGCAGCTTGGGGCGGGGGTCCTCCGGTGGCTACACCTTC	CASSLGRGSSGGYTF
TRBV7-9	.	13	once	TRBJ2-5	TGTGCCAGCAGCTTTCAGGGGCGAGAGACCCAGTACTTC	CASSFQGRETQYF
TRBV20-1	.	17	medium-sized	TRBJ1-2	TGCAGTGCTAGAGACCCCTCGGCAGCCAACGGCGGCTATGGCTACACCTTC	CSARDPSAANGGYGYTF
TRBV12-3/TRBV12-4	.	14	medium-sized	TRBJ2-3	TGTGCCAGCAGTTTCGACACCAGCACAGATACGCAGTATTTT	CASSFDTSTDTQYF
TRBV6-2/TRBV6-3	TRBD2	15	.	TRBJ2-2	TGTGCCAGCAGTTACACTAGCGGGAGAGCCGGGGAGCTGTTTTTT	CASSYTSGRAGELFF
TRBV7-9	TRBD1	15	medium-sized	TRBJ1-2	TGTGCCAGCAGCTTAGCGACATTACAGGGGAATGGCTACACCTTC	CASSLATLQGNGYTF
TRBV6-1	.	17	medium-sized	TRBJ1-2	TGTGCCAGCAGTGGAAGGGGCAGCAGTTATCGGAACTATGGCTACACCTTC	CASSGRGSSYRNYGYTF
TRBV5-4	.	16	medium-sized	TRBJ1-6	TGTGCCAGCAGCTCGGGGAATAGTGGGCCCTATTCACCCCTCCACTTT	CASSSGNSGPYSPLHF
TRBV6-5	.	16	few	TRBJ2-7	TGTGCCAGCAGTTACTCCTATGCGGGGGCCTCCTACGAGCAGTACTTC	CASSYSYAGASYEQYF
TRBV25-1	.	13	many	TRBJ1-2	TGTGCCAGCCGACCTTCCGGGGACTATGGCTACACCTTC	CASRPSGDYGYTF
TRBV6-2/TRBV6-3	TRBD2	19	once	TRBJ2-2	TGTGCCAGCAGTAACCCGGGACTAGCGGGAGGCGAGAACACCGGGGAGCTGTTTTTT	CASSNPGLAGGENTGELFF
TRBV7-9	.	14	large	TRBJ2-1	TGTGCCAGCAGCTTAGTCTCTAGGCACAATGAGCAGTTCTTC	CASSLVSRHNEQFF
TRBV9	.	16	medium-sized	TRBJ2-3	TGTGCCAGCAGCGTACCCCGGGACGGGAACACAGATACGCAGTATTTT	CASSVPRDGNTDTQYF
TRBV30	TRBD1	13	medium-sized	TRBJ2-1	TGTGCCTGGGCTACAGGGGCGAGGAATGAGCAGTTCTTC	CAWATGARNEQFF
TRBV6-5	TRBD1	14	.	TRBJ1-3	TGTGCCAGCAGTCCCCGGACAGGGGGAAACACCATATATTTT	CASSPRTGGNTIYF
TRBV12-3/TRBV12-4	.	19	medium-sized	TRBJ2-1	TGTGCCAGCAGTTTAGTCAGGGGGAGTTTATTAGCGGGGTACAATGAGCAGTTCTTC	CASSLVRGSLLAGYNEQFF
TRBV9	.	15	medium-sized	TRBJ2-1	TGTGCCAGCAGCCCTTTCTTCCACGAGGGGAATGAGCAGTTCTTC	CASSPFFHEGNEQFF
TRBV20-1	TRBD2	15	.	TRBJ2-1	TGCAGTGCTAGACTGGCTAGCGGGAATGTCAATGAGCAGTTCTTC	CSARLASGNVNEQFF
TRBV2	.	12	.	TRBJ2-7	TGTGCCAGCTTGACCCCAAAGAGCGAGCAGTACTTC	CASLTPKSEQYF
TRBV20-1	TRBD2	14	many	TRBJ2-3	TGCAGTGCAAGGCCAGCGGGGGCAGGGGATACGCAGTATTTT	CSARPAGAGDTQYF
TRBV6-1	TRBD2	14	many	TRBJ2-7	TGTGCCAGCAGCCAAACTAGCGGATCCTACGAGCAGTACTTC	CASSQTSGSYEQYF
TRBV7-9	.	13	many	TRBJ1-1	TGTGCCAGCACCAGGACGGTGAACACTGAAGCTTTCTTT	CASTRTVNTEAFF
TRBV5-6	TRBD1	13	medium-sized	TRBJ2-7	TGTGCCAGCAGCTGGGGGACAGCATACGAGCAGTACTTC	CASSWGTAYEQYF
TRBV20-1	TRBD1	15	many	TRBJ2-7	TGCAGTGCTAGAAGGGGGGACAGGGCGGGGTACGAGCAGTACTTC	CSARRGDRAGYEQYF
TRBV7-2	.	14	.	TRBJ2-2	TGTGCCAGCAGCTCCGCGGGGGCGGACGGGGAGCTGTTTTTT	CASSSAGADGELFF
TRBV6-1	.	23	.	TRBJ1-1	.	CASSGGFSMTYEQYFGPVTEAFF
TRBV27	.	15	medium-sized	TRBJ1-1	TGTGCCAGCAGTGCGCAGGCCTTCTACGACACTGAAGCTTTCTTT	CASSAQAFYDTEAFF
TRBV12-3/TRBV12-4	.	13	many	TRBJ2-1	TGTGCCAGCAGTTTAGACAGCTACAATGAGCAGTTCTTC	CASSLDSYNEQFF
TRBV19	TRBD1	15	medium-sized	TRBJ2-5	TGTGCCAGTAGCCCAACAGGGGGCGGATTGGAGACCCAGTACTTC	CASSPTGGGLETQYF